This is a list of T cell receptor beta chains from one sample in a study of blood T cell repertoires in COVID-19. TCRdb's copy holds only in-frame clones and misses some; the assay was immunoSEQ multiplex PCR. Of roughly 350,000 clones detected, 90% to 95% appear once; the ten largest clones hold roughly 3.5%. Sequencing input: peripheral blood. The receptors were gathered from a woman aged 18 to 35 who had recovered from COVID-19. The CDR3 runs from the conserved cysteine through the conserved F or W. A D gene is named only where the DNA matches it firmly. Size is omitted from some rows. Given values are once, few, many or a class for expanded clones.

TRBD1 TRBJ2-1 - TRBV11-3 CASSLDYGTGHNEQFF TGTGCCAGCAGCTTAGATTACGGGACAGGGCACAATGAGCAGTTCTTC
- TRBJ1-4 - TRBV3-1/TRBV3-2 CASSQDARGAGIDEKLFF TGTGCCAGCAGCCAAGACGCCAGGGGCGCCGGGATCGATGAAAAACTGTTTTTT
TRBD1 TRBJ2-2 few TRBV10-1 CASSEGTGNTGELFF TGCGCCAGCAGTGAGGGGACAGGGAACACCGGGGAGCTGTTTTTT
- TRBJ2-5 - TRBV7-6 CASSSRETQYF TGTGCCAGCAGCTCCCGGGAGACCCAGTACTTC
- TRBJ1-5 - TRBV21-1 CASGGIRHSTKGSNQPQHF TGTGCCAGCGGAGGTATAAGACACTCCACCAAGGGCAGCAATCAGCCCCAGCATTTT
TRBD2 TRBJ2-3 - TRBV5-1 CASSLGTGTSGRFADTQYF TGCGCCAGCAGCCTAGGAACCGGGACTAGCGGGAGATTCGCAGATACGCAGTATTTT
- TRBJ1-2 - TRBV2 CASSEARAGNGYTF TGTGCCAGCAGTGAAGCGCGTGCAGGTAATGGCTACACCTTC
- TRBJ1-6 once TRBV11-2 CASSLSPSQFPLHF TGTGCCAGCAGCTTAAGTCCGTCTCAGTTCCCCCTCCACTTT
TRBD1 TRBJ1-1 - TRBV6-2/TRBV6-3 CASSQRTGGWSEAFF TGTGCCAGCAGTCAAAGGACAGGGGGGTGGTCTGAAGCTTTCTTT
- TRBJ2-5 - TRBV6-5 CASSQGYRETQYF TGTGCCAGCAGCCAGGGATATAGGGAGACCCAGTACTTC
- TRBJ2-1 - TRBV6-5 CASSYRQGGLNEQFF TGTGCCAGCAGTTACCGACAGGGAGGCCTCAATGAGCAGTTCTTC
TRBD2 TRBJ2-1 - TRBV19 CASSLGGTSGYNEQFF TGTGCCAGTAGTCTCGGCGGGACTAGCGGATACAATGAGCAGTTCTTC
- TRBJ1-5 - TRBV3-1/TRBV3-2 CASSQQGNQPQHF TGTGCCAGCAGCCAACAGGGCAATCAGCCCCAGCATTTT
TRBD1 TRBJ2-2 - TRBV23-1 CASSRPGTGYSGELFF TGCGCCAGCAGTCGCCCCGGGACAGGGTACTCCGGGGAGCTGTTTTTT
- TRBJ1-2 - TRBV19 CASSIDHRIIYGYTF TGTGCCAGTAGTATAGATCACAGGATAATCTATGGCTACACCTTC
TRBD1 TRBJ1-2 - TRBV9 CASSLGTGGLDDYGYTF TGTGCCAGCAGCCTCGGGACAGGGGGCTTGGATGACTATGGCTACACCTTC
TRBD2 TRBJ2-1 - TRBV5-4 CASSGGEFSSYNEQFF TGTGCCAGCAGCGGGGGGGAGTTCTCCTCCTACAATGAGCAGTTCTTC
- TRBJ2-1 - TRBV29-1 CSVGVGTDFDEQFF TGCAGCGTGGGTGTAGGTACTGACTTCGATGAGCAGTTCTTC
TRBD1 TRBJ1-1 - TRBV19 CASKETGPTATEAFF TGTGCCAGTAAGGAGACAGGGCCCACGGCGACTGAAGCTTTCTTT
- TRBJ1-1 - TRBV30 CAWSNPGGERAFF TGTGCCTGGAGTAACCCGGGAGGCGAAAGGGCTTTCTTT
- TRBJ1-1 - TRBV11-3 CASSPRLLGATEAFF TGTGCCAGCAGCCCTCGGTTGTTGGGGGCCACTGAAGCTTTCTTT
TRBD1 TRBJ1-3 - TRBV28 CASSLNWGQTGNTIYF TGTGCCAGCAGTTTAAATTGGGGACAGACTGGAAACACCATATATTTT
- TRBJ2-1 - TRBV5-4 CASSHLGTTGDEQFF TGTGCCAGCAGCCATCTGGGGACAACCGGCGATGAGCAGTTCTTC
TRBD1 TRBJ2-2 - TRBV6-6 CASSSGDRGTGELFF TGTGCCAGCAGTTCAGGGGACAGGGGTACCGGGGAGCTGTTTTTT
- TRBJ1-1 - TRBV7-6 CASSLVGFGHQNTEAFF TGTGCCAGCAGCTTAGTAGGTTTTGGACACCAGAACACTGAAGCTTTCTTT
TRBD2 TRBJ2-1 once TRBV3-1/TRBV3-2 CASSQDPSGPLQGQFF TGTGCCAGCAGCCAAGATCCTAGCGGACCCCTGCAGGGGCAGTTCTTC
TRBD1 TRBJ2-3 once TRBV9 CASSGPGQDGSTDTQYF TGTGCCAGCAGCGGCCCGGGACAGGATGGCAGCACAGATACGCAGTATTTT
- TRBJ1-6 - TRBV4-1 CASSSSIRGGGSPLHF TGCGCCAGCAGCTCATCAATAAGGGGTGGCGGTTCACCCCTCCACTTT
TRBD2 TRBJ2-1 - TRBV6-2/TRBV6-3 CASSSIKNSGNNEQFF TGTGCCAGCAGTTCCATCAAGAATAGCGGGAACAATGAGCAGTTCTTC
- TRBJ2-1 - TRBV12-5 CASGALAVPSSYNEQFF TGTGCTAGTGGTGCATTAGCGGTCCCGAGCTCCTACAATGAGCAGTTCTTC
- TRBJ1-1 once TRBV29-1 CSGLQGIGIAEAFF TGCAGCGGCCTCCAGGGCATAGGTATCGCTGAAGCTTTCTTT
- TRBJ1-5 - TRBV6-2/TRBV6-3 CASSYYRLRQPQHF TGTGCCAGCAGTTACTACCGGTTACGACAGCCCCAGCATTTT
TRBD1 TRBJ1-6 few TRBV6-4 CASSEDRDNSPLHF TGTGCCAGCAGTGAGGACAGGGATAATTCACCCCTCCACTTT
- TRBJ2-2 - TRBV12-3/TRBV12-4 CARPRGRTGELFF TGTGCCAGGCCGCGGGGGCGCACCGGGGAGCTGTTTTTT
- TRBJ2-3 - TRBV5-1 CASSSPTAWDTQYF TGCGCCAGCAGCTCCCCGACAGCTTGGGATACGCAGTATTTT
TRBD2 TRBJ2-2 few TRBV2 CASNQRENTGELFF TGTGCCAGCAACCAGCGGGAGAACACCGGGGAGCTGTTTTTT
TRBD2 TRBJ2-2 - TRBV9 CASSVDLAGGRNTGELFF TGTGCCAGCAGCGTAGACTTAGCGGGAGGGAGGAACACCGGGGAGCTGTTTTTT
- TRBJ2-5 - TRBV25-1 CASSDGVVETQYF TGTGCCAGCAGTGACGGGGTGGTGGAGACCCAGTACTTC
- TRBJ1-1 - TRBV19 CAVSNRASEAFF TGTGCGGTCTCCAACAGGGCCTCTGAAGCTTTCTTT
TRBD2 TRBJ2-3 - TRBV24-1 CATSDRGRGETDTQYF TGTGCCACCAGTGACCGCGGGAGGGGCGAGACAGATACGCAGTATTTT
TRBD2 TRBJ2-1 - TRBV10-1 CASKRCGGAGGGNEQFF TGCGCCAGCAAGCGATGTGGTGGAGCGGGAGGGGGTAATGAGCAGTTCTTC